These T cell receptor beta chains were read from a single sample in a study of T cells in Graves' hyperthyroidism and ophthalmopathy. TCRdb re-derived calls from the multiplex PCR reads in MiXCR, one entry per CDR3 protein. The sample contains 450,000 to 700,000 distinct CDR3 sequences, 46% of which appear only once. Sequencing used peripheral blood or thyroid tissue (not recorded which). These receptor sequences come from a woman aged 18 to 35 with Graves' hyperthyroidism. The CDR3 runs from the conserved cysteine through the conserved F or W. The order of the fields is V gene, CDR3 length, J gene, CDR3 protein.

>TRBV7-3|15|TRBJ2-7
CASSPDTGSWNEQYF
>TRBV5-1|17|TRBJ1-5
CASSLSSGTGVNQPQHF
>TRBV29-1|12|TRBJ2-1
CSVSRGYNEQFF
>TRBV28|15|TRBJ1-2
CASSTRQGMGTGYTF
>TRBV11-2|15|TRBJ1-1
CASSSIRQPNTEAFF
>TRBV20-1|13|TRBJ1-5
CSARAGLGQPQHF
>TRBV19|17|TRBJ1-5
CASSIGQGVRRNQPQHF
>TRBV6-6|13|TRBJ1-1
CASSYSTPGEAFF
>TRBV19|16|TRBJ2-2
CASSIRTSGTTGELFF
>TRBV27|12|TRBJ1-1
CASIGQGYEAFF
>TRBV7-9|14|TRBJ2-7
CASSPIPEFYEQYF
>TRBV5-1|14|TRBJ2-7
CASSLTTPTPEQYF
>TRBV24-1|18|TRBJ2-2
CATSDLLGTSPNTGELFF
>TRBV7-9|14|TRBJ2-5
CASSSLGSQETQYF
>TRBV7-9|15|TRBJ1-6
CASSSTGSRSSPLHF
>TRBV4-3|18|TRBJ2-2
CASSQGTSGRVNTGELFF
>TRBV2|13|TRBJ2-5
CASSADELETQYF
>TRBV29-1|13|TRBJ2-7
CSARLAGPYEQYF